Presented here are 27 T cell receptor beta chains from one specimen sequenced in a study of beta chain features in type 1 diabetes. Sequenced material consisted of expressed TCRB transcripts (all of the isolated RNA was reverse transcribed). Produced via immunoSEQ multiplex PCR; TCRdb's table is partial and in-frame only. Among about 370,000 clones listed, about 10% were seen once. Study observations and caveats: Moderate but significant shortening of TCRB CDR3s was recorded in all four CD4+ subsets from Type 1 diabetes patients.

No antigen has been assigned to these receptors. The sequenced sample consisted of central memory CD4+ T cells from blood. These receptor sequences come from a man aged 30-40 years with type 1 diabetes.

The chain joins TRBV7-3 to TRBJ2-4; no reliable D call. The V and J ends lost 4 bases and 0 bases respectively, with 7 bases between them. Germline CDR1 and CDR2: SGHTA and FQGTGA. This CDR3 region has 14 residues. As DNA, the CDR3 is TGTGCCAGCAGCTCGAGTGGAGCCAAAAACATTCAGTACTTC. Amino acid sequence: CASSSSGAKNIQYF.

The V and J genes are TRBV6-1 and TRBJ1-4; possibly TRBD1 for D (6 bases). V was trimmed by 5 bases and J by 8 bases, leaving 9 bases between them. The CDR3 is 12 residues long. The germline CDR1 and CDR2 sequences are MNHNS and SASEGT. The chain's CDR3 is CASSTGREKLFF. The CDR3 DNA is TGTGCCAGCAGTACAGGGAGGGAAAAACTGTTTTTT.

This clone showed up just a few times. The CDR3 coding sequence is TGTGCCAGCAGCGTCACCGGGACAGGGCGGGAGACCCAGTACTTC. It specifies CASSVTGTGRETQYF. This rearrangement joins TRBV5-5 to TRBJ2-5; 9 nucleotides align to TRBD1. The CDR3 runs 15 residues. V gave up 4 bases and J gave up 5 bases; unmatched junction bases: 9. The V gene's germline CDR1 is SGHKS and CDR2 YYEKEE (reference sequence).

This clone has more than one count but fewer than ten. This sequence joins TRBV19 and TRBJ1-1; TRBD1 might be the D (6 bases). Between the trimmed V and J ends, which lost 9 bases and 4 bases, there was a span of 15 bases. Looked up from germline, CDR1 is LNHDA and CDR2 is SQIVND (reference sequence). CDR3 length: 13 residues. CDR3 nucleotides: TGTGCCAGCCCTTTAAGGGGGAGCACTGAAGCTTTCTTT. Its protein product is CASPLRGSTEAFF.

This sequence joins TRBV27 and TRBJ2-7; 7 bases are shared with TRBD1. With 3 bases clipped from V and 6 bases from J, the junction kept 2 bases outside the gene matches. The V gene's germline CDR1 is MNHEY and CDR2 SMNVEV (reference sequence). The CDR3 consists of 12 residues. The CDR3 region has the DNA TGTGCCAGCAGTTTCCGACAGGGCGAGCAGTACTTC. Translating gives CASSFRQGEQYF.

This sequence joins TRBV6-4 and TRBJ1-2, with 12 positions matching TRBD1. This CDR3 has 13 residues. The germline CDR1 and CDR2 sequences are MRHNA and SNTAGT. V was clipped by 6 bases and J by 7 bases; unmatched bases: 3. The CDR3 sequence is CASSGTGGSGYTF. CDR3 nucleotide sequence: TGTGCCAGCAGCGGGACAGGGGGCTCTGGCTACACCTTC.

The chain carries TRBV5-1 and TRBJ2-1, with 9 bases fitting TRBD2. Germline CDR1 and CDR2: SGHRS and YFSETQ. Trimming removed 0 bases from V and 5 bases from J; junction bases left unmatched: 6. The CDR3 has 16 amino acids. Here the CDR3 DNA reads TGCGCCAGCAGCTTGGGGGGGACTAGCATTAACAATGAGCAGTTCTTC. This sequence encodes CASSLGGTSINNEQFF.

This clone appeared a few times. This chain connects TRBV19 to TRBJ2-1; 9 bases are a match to TRBD1. Germline V lookup: CDR1 LNHDA, CDR2 SQIVND (reference sequence). The ends lost 4 bases at V and 4 bases at J; junction bases unmatched: 8. The CDR3 consists of 16 residues. The CDR3, as DNA: TGTGCCAGTAGTAAAACCGGGACAGGGCTTTACAATGAGCAGTTCTTC. It yields the protein CASSKTGTGLYNEQFF.

This clone was observed a few times. The chain uses TRBV28 and TRBJ2-7; TRBD2 matches 8 bases. CDR3 size: 16 residues. With V trimmed by 5 bases and J by 4 bases, 13 bases remained unmatched. Germline V gives CDR1 MDHEN, CDR2 SYDVKM. CDR3 protein: CASSPSGGGTRYEQYF. The DNA for the CDR3 is TGTGCCAGCAGTCCCTCGGGTGGCGGGACTAGGTACGAGCAGTACTTC.

This clone has more than one count but fewer than ten. V and J are TRBV7-3 and TRBJ2-5; 7 nucleotides line up with TRBD1. The J call may be mistaken, given a closer DNA end match to TRBJ2-7. Germline lookup yields CDR1 SGHTA and CDR2 FQGTGA. The CDR3 is 15 amino acids. The CDR3 protein is CASSLSGTETYEQYF. CDR3 DNA sequence: TGTGCCAGCAGCTTATCCGGGACAGAAACTTACGAGCAGTACTTC.

This clone came up many times. This chain uses TRBV28 with TRBJ2-1, with D unclear. This CDR3 has 13 residues. Trimming pared 6 bases from V and 7 bases from J, leaving 13 bases between. From germline, CDR1 is MDHEN and CDR2 SYDVKM. The CDR3 DNA is TGTGCCAGCAGCCGGATAGGACGGAATGAGCAGTTCTTC. This translates into CASSRIGRNEQFF.

This clone showed up just a few times. This chain joins TRBV28 and TRBJ2-4; D is uncertain. The CDR3 loop spans 12 amino acids. V was clipped by 8 bases and J by 11 bases, with 16 bases between them. Germline V lookup: CDR1 MDHEN, CDR2 SYDVKM. The CDR3 DNA is TGTGCCAGCGCATATAGTTCTACCGTTCAGTACTTC. Translation gives CASAYSSTVQYF.

This clone was observed once. The genes are TRBV10-2 and TRBJ2-7, with 7 bases identical to TRBD2. The CDR3 sequence is 14 residues long. Germline V gives CDR1 WSHSY, CDR2 SAAADI. Losses at the gene ends were 6 bases for V and 3 bases for J; bases not matched to a gene: 8. This CDR3 reads CASRTGGLNYEQYF. Written as DNA, the CDR3 is TGCGCCAGCAGGACGGGAGGCCTAAACTACGAGCAGTACTTC.

In this sample, this clone turned up a few times. Other DNA sequences in this specimen translate into the identical CDR3. This chain uses TRBV2 with TRBJ1-1; no reliable D call. Germline V gene sequence: CDR1 SNHLY, CDR2 FYNNEI. Trimming took off 4 bases at V and 1 base at J, with 4 bases between the two ends. CDR3 length equals 12 residues. In DNA form, the CDR3 reads TGTGCCAGCAGTGGACAGAACACTGAAGCTTTCTTT. It yields the protein CASSGQNTEAFF.

This clone appeared many times. The chain is built from TRBV28 and TRBJ1-4; TRBD1 is a possible D gene (5 bases). Trimming took 7 bases from V and 3 from J, leaving 9 bases between them. From germline, CDR1 is MDHEN and CDR2 SYDVKM. The CDR3 totals 13 residues. The CDR3 reads CASIQGPNEKLFF. In DNA form, the CDR3 reads TGTGCCAGCATTCAGGGACCTAATGAAAAACTGTTTTTT.

This clone came up a few times. V usage is TRBV5-1 and J usage is TRBJ2-1; TRBD2 aligns across 8 bases. This CDR3 region has 15 residues. CDR1 is SGHRS and CDR2 is YFSETQ in the germline V gene. Unmatched junction bases numbered 8, after V lost 2 bases and J lost 7 bases. As DNA, the CDR3 is TGCGCCAGCAGCTTCCTAGCGGGTAAAACGAATGAGCAGTTCTTC. Its protein is CASSFLAGKTNEQFF.

The V gene is TRBV5-4, the J gene TRBJ2-3; the D gene is possibly TRBD2 (5 bases). Trimming cost V 4 bases and J 11 bases, with 11 bases left between them. The CDR3 has 11 amino acids. Germline V gives CDR1 SGHNT, CDR2 YYREEE (reference sequence). The CDR3 DNA follows: TGTGCCAGCAGCCCGGGGATAAAGCAGTATTTT. Translation gives CASSPGIKQYF.

This clone came up a few times. The chain is built from TRBV19 and TRBJ2-5; maybe TRBD1 (6 bases). This CDR3 has 15 amino acids. Between the trimmed V and J ends, which lost 5 bases and 5 bases, there was a span of 18 bases. The germline gives CDR1 LNHDA, CDR2 SQIVND (reference sequence). The CDR3 loop reads CASSPSGQRRETQYF. The CDR3 coding sequence is TGTGCCAGTAGTCCATCGGGACAACGGCGGGAGACCCAGTACTTC.

This clone was counted between two and nine times. The CDR3 bases are TGTGCCAGCAGCCTCACACAGGGGTTGGTGTACTTC. It specifies CASSLTQGLVYF. The chain is built from TRBV6-1 and TRBJ2-7; TRBD1 aligns across 7 bases. Germline CDR1 and CDR2: MNHNS and SASEGT. Trimming removed 6 bases from V and 12 bases from J; junction bases left unmatched: 11. The CDR3 totals 12 residues.

The chain carries TRBV5-1 and TRBJ2-5; 11 nucleotides match TRBD2. The germline V gene has CDR1 SGHRS and CDR2 YFSETQ. The CDR3 covers 15 residues. With V trimmed by 2 bases and J by 4 bases, 4 bases remained unmatched. The CDR3 region has the DNA TGCGCCAGCAGCTTAGGAGGGACTAGCGGAGAGACCCAGTACTTC. Translating gives CASSLGGTSGETQYF.

This clone occurred a few times. The CDR3 DNA sequence: TGTGCCAGCAGCTTACGTGGGACAGGGGTTGGCGAGCAGTACTTC. This codes for CASSLRGTGVGEQYF. V and J are TRBV5-4 and TRBJ2-7, with 10 bases aligning to TRBD1. The V and J ends lost 2 bases and 6 bases, in that order; junction bases with no gene match: 8. CDR1 and CDR2 from the germline V gene are SGHNT and YYREEE (reference sequence). The CDR3 runs to 15 residues.

This clone was observed a few times. The chain recombines TRBV5-6 with TRBJ2-2; possible D gene TRBD1, 6 bases. This CDR3 region has 16 residues. Trimming took 4 bases from V and 7 from J, leaving 20 bases between them. Germline CDR1 reads SGHDT; CDR2 reads YYEEEE. The CDR3 region has the DNA TGTGCCAGCAGCCCCGAGGCGGCTAGGGGGAGCGGGGAGCTGTTTTTT. It encodes CASSPEAARGSGELFF.

This clone came up once. The J gene is TRBJ1-2, the V gene TRBV6-5, with a possible D match to TRBD1 (6 bases). Germline loops: CDR1 MNHEY, CDR2 SVGAGI. V lost 6 bases to trimming and J lost 14 bases, with 13 bases between them. The CDR3 sequence is 10 residues long. The CDR3 here is CASSREGVTF. The CDR3 coding sequence is TGTGCCAGCAGCCGAGAGGGGGTGACCTTC.

The chain recombines TRBV2 with TRBJ2-2; maybe TRBD2 (5 bases). The CDR3 runs to 14 residues. Trimming removed 1 base at V and 3 bases at J, with 6 bases between. The germline V gene encodes CDR1 SNHLY and CDR2 FYNNEI. The CDR3 DNA sequence: TGTGCCAGCAGTGAAGGGCGGGACACCGGGGAGCTGTTTTTT. Amino acid sequence: CASSEGRDTGELFF.

There are a few counts of this clone. The chain has TRBV25-1 and TRBJ1-5; a possible D gene is TRBD1 (6 bases). The CDR3 length is 13 residues. The germline V gene has CDR1 MGHDK and CDR2 SYGVNS. Trimming shortened V by 9 bases and J by 6 bases, and 15 bases separated the two germline ends. CDR3 sequence reads: CARKWGAVQPQHF. The CDR3 coding sequence is TGTGCCAGAAAATGGGGGGCAGTTCAGCCCCAGCATTTT.

This clone came up a few times. For the CDR3, the DNA is TGTGCCAGCAGCTTAGACTCCTCCTACGAGCAGTACTTC. Its translation: CASSLDSSYEQYF. This chain joins TRBV11-1 and TRBJ2-7; unclear D gene. V lost 1 base to trimming and J lost 0 bases, with 4 bases between them. CDR1 is SGHAT, CDR2 FQDESV, per germline (reference sequence). This CDR3 comprises 13 residues.

The genes are TRBV2 and TRBJ1-4; no clear D. In germline, CDR1 is SNHLY, CDR2 FYNNEI. V was shortened by 2 bases and J by 8 bases, with 15 bases between the two germline ends. The length of the CDR3 is 15 residues. The CDR3 region has the DNA TGTGCCAGCAGTGAACCCCCTCGGGGAGGGGAAAAACTGTTTTTT. Protein product: CASSEPPRGGEKLFF.